The entry below describes one TCR beta chain. Its specificity is not known. The record originates from a study of PD-L1 blockade in urothelial cancer. At the level of the study: Blood underwent analysis 3 weeks (second dose) and 6 weeks after treatment began. Median T cell yield from blood was roughly 140,000.

Study-wide findings and caveats: Pretreatment TCR clonality in blood under the median foretold superior survival.

Assay: immunoSEQ multiplex PCR; the TCRdb copy retains only in-frame clones and omits some. Of 40,000 or so clones detected, approximately 89% appear once; the ten largest clones hold around 11%. This CDR3 comprises 14 residues. CDR1 is GTSNPN, CDR2 SVGIG, per germline (reference sequence). V shed 2 bases, J shed 5 bases, and the junction held 6 bases outside the gene matches. This sample's time point: pretreatment peripheral blood. All patients carried locally advanced or metastatic urothelial carcinoma. Sequenced material: PBMCs, taken around atezolizumab (anti-PD-L1) treatment. This TCR was recovered from a woman aged 60-75 years with urothelial cancer. This sequence joins TRBV30 and TRBJ2-1; the match to TRBD1 covers 7 bases. The CDR3 region has the DNA TGTGCCTGGAGTTACAGGGGCGGCAACAATGAGCAGTTCTTC. This translates into CAWSYRGGNNEQFF. Full variable domain (outside the CDR3, taken from reference TRBV30 and TRBJ2-1): SQTIHQWPATLVQPVGSPLSLECTVEGTSNPNLYWYRQAAGRGLQLLFYSVGIGQISSEVPQNLSASRPQDRQFILSSKKLLLSDSGFYLCAWSYRGGNNEQFFGPGTRLTVL.